This T cell receptor beta chain stems from a study of OX40 agonist ivuxolimab in advanced cancers. Study background: Partial responses were achieved by three patients: one hepatocellular carcinoma, two cutaneous melanoma. Points from the study as a whole: Certain nonresponders additionally had low normalized T-cell clonal expansion.

Worth noting for this clone: Its target is not known.

Germline V lookup: CDR1 SEHNR, CDR2 FQNEAQ (reference sequence). The CDR3 spans 12 residues. V shed 4 bases and J shed 3 bases, with 3 bases lying between them. Using immunoSEQ multiplex PCR, the repertoire was profiled, and TCRdb retains in-frame clones only, with some absent. The sample consists of over 55,000 clones, 84% of them appearing once. The source of this sequence is an adult with an advanced solid tumor such as melanoma, head and neck, liver or kidney cancer. This specimen was CD4+ or CD8+ T cells sorted from blood, taken in a trial of the OX40 agonist ivuxolimab. V usage is TRBV7-9 and J usage is TRBJ2-2; D is ambiguous. This CDR3 is CASSYDTGELFF. CDR3 nucleotides: TGTGCCAGCAGCTATGACACCGGGGAGCTGTTTTTT.